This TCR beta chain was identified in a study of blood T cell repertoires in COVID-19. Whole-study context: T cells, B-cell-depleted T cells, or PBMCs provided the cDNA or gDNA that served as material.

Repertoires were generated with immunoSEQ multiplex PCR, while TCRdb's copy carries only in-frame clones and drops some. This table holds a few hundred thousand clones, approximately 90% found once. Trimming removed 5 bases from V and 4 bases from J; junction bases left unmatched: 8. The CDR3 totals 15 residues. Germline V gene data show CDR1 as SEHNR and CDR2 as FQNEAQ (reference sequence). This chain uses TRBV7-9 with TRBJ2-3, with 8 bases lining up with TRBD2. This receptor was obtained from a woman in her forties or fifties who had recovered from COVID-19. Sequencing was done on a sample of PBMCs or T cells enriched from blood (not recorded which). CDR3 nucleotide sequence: TGTGCCAGCAGCCCGCGGGGAGCGGGAGCAGATACGCAGTATTTT. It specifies CASSPRGAGADTQYF. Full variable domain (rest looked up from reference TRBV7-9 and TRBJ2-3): DTGVSQNPRHKITKRGQNVTFRCDPISEHNRLYWYRQTLGQGPEFLTYFQNEAQLEKSRLLSDRFSAERPKGSFSTLEIQRTEQGDSAMYLCASSPRGAGADTQYFGPGTRLTVL.